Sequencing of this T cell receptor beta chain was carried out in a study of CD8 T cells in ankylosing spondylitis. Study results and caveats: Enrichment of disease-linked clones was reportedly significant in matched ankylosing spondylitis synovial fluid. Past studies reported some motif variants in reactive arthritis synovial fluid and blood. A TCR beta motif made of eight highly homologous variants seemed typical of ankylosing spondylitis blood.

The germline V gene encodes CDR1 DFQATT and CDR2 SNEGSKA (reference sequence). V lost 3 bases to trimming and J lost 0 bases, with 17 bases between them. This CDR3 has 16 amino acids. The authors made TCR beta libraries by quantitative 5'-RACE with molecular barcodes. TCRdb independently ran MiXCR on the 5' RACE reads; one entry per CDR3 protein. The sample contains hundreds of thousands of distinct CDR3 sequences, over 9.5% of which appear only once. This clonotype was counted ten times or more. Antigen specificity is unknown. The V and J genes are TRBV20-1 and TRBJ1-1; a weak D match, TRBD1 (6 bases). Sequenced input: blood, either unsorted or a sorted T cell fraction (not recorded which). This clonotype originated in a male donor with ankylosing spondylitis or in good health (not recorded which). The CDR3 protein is CSASGQGTNMNTEAFF. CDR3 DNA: TGCAGTGCTAGCGGGCAGGGGACGAACATGAACACTGAAGCTTTCTTT.